The present T cell receptor (beta chain) was sequenced within a study of cytotoxic CD8 clonotypes in ibrutinib-treated CLL (dated by TCRdb to the early 2020s). Broadly, across the study: The cohort included about 15 treatment-naive and approximately twelve relapsed/refractory patients; about 17 were IGHV unmutated. Partial responses were observed in approximately 24 patients and complete responses in 2; after a median follow-up of 68 months, remission was maintained in 15 or so patients and progression was observed in approximately 12. Response samples were obtained after a median of roughly eleven months of treatment, with a range of roughly 6 to 36 months. On average, each sample had 255,043 productive templates and approximately 89,000 productive rearrangements. Of the roughly 79 people in the trial, 25 to 30 had longitudinal samples available. Cryopreserved peripheral blood mononuclear cells were obtained prior to treatment, at the time of response, and at either disease progression or sustained remission. Every sample from remission and from progressive disease was obtained while the patients were still on ibrutinib.

Each clonotype received, on average, around 10x coverage in deep resolution sequencing performed on a MiSeq, where the target depth lay between 1 in 1 million and 1 in 200,000 T cells. The immunoSEQ hsTCRB Kit was used to generate the TCR beta libraries. In the original analysis: Data were analyzed with ImmunoSEQ Data Assistant and ImmunoSEQ Analyzer, with V, D and J genes assigned per IMGT definitions. Clonality, which ranges from 0 to 1, was calculated by subtracting the normalized Shannon entropy of productive rearrangement frequencies from one. Only overrepresented clonotypes making up at least 0.05% of each patient's repertoire were included in the public clonotype analysis. Approximately 12 repertoires from age-matched healthy donors, obtained from immuneACCESS, served as clonality controls. The source is immuneACCESS, and TCRdb retained only in-frame sequences with V and J called. Part of the clones is not carried over; for the studies checked, unresolved V genes explain less than half of this, and the remainder is unexplained. V and J calls and clone size follow that table, whereas D and trimming were derived from the DNA. The sample data list nearly 85,000 clones, and around 79% of these were observed just once. Roughly 4.8% of the sample goes to the ten largest clones.

CDR1 is given as MGHDK and CDR2 as SYGVNS, both from the germline V gene. V loses 3 bases, J loses 9 bases, and the germline ends lie 8 bases apart. The CDR3 runs 11 residues from the cysteine to the phenylalanine. The DNA shown is the 33-base CDR3, in frame from base 1. According to the study, the label for this sample's time point signals: 12 months on ibrutinib. For TCR beta library preparation, approximately 2 micrograms of genomic DNA were extracted from the cryopreserved PBMCs. Longitudinal blood samples from CLL patients receiving ibrutinib monotherapy were subjected to high-throughput TCR beta sequencing. The patients took part in an open-label, single-center phase 2 trial of ibrutinib monotherapy. Worth noting for this clone: This receptor's antigen is unknown. Base qualities are not at hand, and no much larger clone is one base apart.

The full study reports these points: Sampling times were not matched between sustained-remission and progressing patients, and lymph node repertoires were not studied. Public clonotypes were rare and either contracted or stayed stable during treatment, and the rise in clonality at ibrutinib response reflected the expansion of private clonotypes. Clonality increased at ibrutinib response, stayed stable in sustained remission, and fell back toward baseline at progression. At baseline, clonality was higher than in age-matched healthy donors and showed a strong correlation with circulating CD8+ T-cell counts.

The receptor was isolated from a human donor with chronic lymphocytic leukemia. Rearrangement joined TRBV25-1 to TRBJ1-1, and the D gene may be TRBD1, 6 bases matching. This sample comprised PBMCs, obtained after 12 months of ibrutinib treatment. At the DNA level, the sequence is TGTGCCAGCAGTGAGGGGGCGCAAGCTTTCTTT. Its protein reads: CASSEGAQAFF.